This section outlines one T cell receptor (beta chain) sequence together with its context. The specificity of this receptor is unknown. No much larger clonotype is one base removed from it; base qualities were not supplied. The instrument given in TCRdb is Illumina HiSeq 1500. Using fastp at Q25 and MiXCR, TCRdb reprocessed the public reads and kept productive beta chains. Rows are combined by CDR3 protein, so each entry shows the most common genes and DNA. The sample profile shows 900,000 to 950,000 distinct CDR3 sequences; 30% to 40% of them were found once. Roughly 13% of the sample comes from the top ten. The germline V gene encodes CDR1 SQVTM and CDR2 ANQGSEA. The CDR3 contains 13 residues, cysteine and phenylalanine counted. The DNA shown is the 39-base CDR3, in frame from base 1. The data were taken from a study of T cell repertoires in cytomegalovirus infection (dated 2019 in TCRdb). About the study as a whole: Peptide stimulations targeted recently identified HLA-C-restricted CMV epitopes, whose presentation resists viral immunomodulation, together with well-studied HLA-B-restricted epitopes. Because public TCR beta signatures pointed to carriage of CMV infection together with the matching HLA type, the HLA type of each donor mattered for the analysis.

What the research found in general, with its limitations: In both this cohort and an independent cohort of some 380 donors, the cumulative frequency of public TCR beta family members distinguished carriers of CMV infection plus the relevant HLA type. In the ex vivo response, HLA-C-restricted CMV-specific TCR beta clonotypes were dominant, and in two of eight donors the single most frequent clonotype came from this HLA-C-restricted group.

The treatment or condition tag for this specimen amounts to: in vitro stimulation with specific CMV peptide epitopes to enrich CMV-specific T cells. This sequence uses TRBV29-1 and TRBJ2-1, and TRBD1 aligns with 12 junction nucleotides. The sequences come from cultured CD8+ T cells from PBMCs, collected from culture after CMV antigen stimulation. The clonotype comes from a human donor in good health (CMV status not recorded). Some clones in this sample may be carry-over from other donors' samples. The CDR3 amino acid sequence is: CSGDRGQYNEQFF. The nucleotide sequence reads as follows: TGCAGTGGGGACAGGGGGCAGTACAATGAGCAGTTCTTC.